A single TCR beta chain is shown here with its context. The antigen remains undetermined. This specimen comes from a study of CD8+ T cells in alopecia areata. Study at large: The percentage of affected scalp area served as the score of severity for treated patients.

RNA was isolated and reverse transcribed to cDNA, the sequencing template. Profiling relied on immunoSEQ multiplex PCR, and the TCRdb table lists in-frame clones only, not all of them. The sample lists 200,000 to 250,000 clones; 40% to 55% were seen once. The germline gives CDR1 GTSNPN, CDR2 SVGIG (reference sequence). The J segment lost 7 bases and the V segment lost 5 bases, leaving 14 bases of the junction unmatched. The CDR3 is 16 amino acids. General study findings and limits: Higher clonality and more expanded CD8+ clones appeared in lesional than normal scalp. Many of the expanded lesional clones endured in scalp and blood while on tofacitinib.

Treatment meaning: oral pan-JAK inhibitor, 5-10 mg twice daily. Peripheral blood samples and lesional scalp punch biopsies were obtained from alopecia areata patients. This specimen was CD4+ T cells sorted from blood, taken at approximately week 36, from a patient treated with tofacitinib. The J gene is TRBJ2-1, the V gene TRBV30, with 10 bases identical to TRBD2. The TCR originated in a human donor with alopecia areata. The chain's CDR3 is CAWGTDLAGGLNEQFF. In DNA form, the CDR3 reads TGTGCCTGGGGGACGGACTTAGCGGGAGGCCTTAATGAGCAGTTCTTC.